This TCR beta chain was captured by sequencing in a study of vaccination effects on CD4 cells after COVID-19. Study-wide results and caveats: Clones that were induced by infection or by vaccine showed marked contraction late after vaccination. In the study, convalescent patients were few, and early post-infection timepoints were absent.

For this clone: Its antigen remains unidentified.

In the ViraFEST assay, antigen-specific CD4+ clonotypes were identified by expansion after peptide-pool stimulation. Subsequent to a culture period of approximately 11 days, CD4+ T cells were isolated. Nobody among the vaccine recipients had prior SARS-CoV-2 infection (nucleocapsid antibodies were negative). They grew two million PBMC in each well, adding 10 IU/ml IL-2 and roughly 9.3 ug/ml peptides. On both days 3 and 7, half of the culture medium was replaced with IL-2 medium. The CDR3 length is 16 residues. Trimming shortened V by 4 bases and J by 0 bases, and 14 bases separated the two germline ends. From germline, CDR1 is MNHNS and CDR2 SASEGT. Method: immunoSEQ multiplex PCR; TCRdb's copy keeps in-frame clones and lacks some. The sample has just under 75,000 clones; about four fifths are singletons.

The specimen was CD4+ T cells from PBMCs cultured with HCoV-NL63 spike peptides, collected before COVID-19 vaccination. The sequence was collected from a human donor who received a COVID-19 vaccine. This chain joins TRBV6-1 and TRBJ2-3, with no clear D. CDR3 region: CASSVLGSSSTDTQYF. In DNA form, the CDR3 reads TGTGCCAGCAGTGTGCTTGGCAGCTCTAGCACAGATACGCAGTATTTT.